This T cell receptor beta chain comes out of a study of blood T cell repertoires in COVID-19. Generated by immunoSEQ multiplex PCR, the TCRdb table keeps only in-frame clones and is missing some. The sample consists of 90,000 or so clones, around 86% of them appearing once. This CDR3 is built from 15 residues. The V end lost 1 base, the J end lost 5 bases, and 15 bases lay between the germline ends. The germline V gene encodes CDR1 SGHTS and CDR2 YDEGEE. The rearrangement links TRBV5-8 to TRBJ1-1, with D unclear. Input material: peripheral blood. The receptor was derived from a human donor in a cohort sampled during active COVID-19. CDR3 in DNA: TGTGCCAGCAGCTTGAAACACACCTTAAAAACTGAAGCTTTCTTT. It yields the protein CASSLKHTLKTEAFF.